This T cell receptor beta chain appears in the sequencing data of a study of blood T cell repertoires in COVID-19 (dated by TCRdb to 2020 to 2022). About the investigation overall: Collaborator samples came from the United States, Italy and Spain and covered acute and convalescent phases of COVID-19. The material from the prospective study consisted of cDNA or gDNA derived from T cells, B-cell-depleted T cells, or PBMCs. Deeply sampled blood TCRbeta repertoires from subjects exposed to, actively infected with, or recovered from COVID-19 were included in the dataset. Nearly every sample came with metadata listing a de-identified subject ID, COVID-19 status, age in years and sex. The repertoires were made available in a free public database intended to serve as a resource for research on the immune response to SARS-CoV-2. Where available, HLA class I and class II types were obtained from metadata supplied by the sample provider rather than from assay-based typing. Samples came from the ongoing ImmuneRACE study (first 160 participants) plus 1,254 subjects from 6 global collaborators. The full study reports these points: How much clinical and demographic metadata was included differed by source and by participant, and the metadata was provided uncurated.

From a lookup of the germline V gene, CDR1 and CDR2 are SGHNT and YENEEA. V has 1 base trimmed and J has 10 bases trimmed; junction bases matching no gene number 6. The CDR3 holds 13 amino acids from the cysteine to the phenylalanine. This entry keeps only the CDR3 DNA: 39 bases, framed from base 1. Each collaborating institution followed its own protocols to collect whole blood in K2EDTA tubes. For TCRbeta analysis, collaborator samples were shipped as frozen whole blood, as isolated PBMCs, or as DNA extracted from either sample type. Regarding this clone: The antigen it recognizes is unknown. No base quality values were provided; no much bigger clone lies one nucleotide off.

The immunoSEQ Assay, a bias-controlled multiplex PCR, was used to amplify TCRbeta CDR3 regions from genomic DNA. The paper's data handling went like this. Within the assay, amplification of reference gene primers was used to estimate how many nucleated cells each sample contained. To quantify the absolute abundance of each unique TCRbeta CDR3 rearrangement, sequence reads were collapsed and filtered. For each sample, productive Simpson clonality was calculated as the square root of Simpson's diversity index over productive rearrangements. TCRdb took over this immuneACCESS table, retaining in-frame rearrangements with V and J assigned. Such tables are incomplete; in checked studies, under half of the missing clones stem from an unresolved V gene, and the remainder is unexplained. V, J and clone size reflect that table, while D and trimming were determined from the DNA. The sample has 40,000 to 65,000 clones on record, more than 60% of them singletons. About 16% of the sample belongs to the ten largest clones.

The sequence links TRBV11-3 to TRBJ2-7; 8 nucleotides in the junction match TRBD1. Source material: peripheral blood. This TCR derives from a human donor with active or convalescent COVID-19. The donor label of this sample is uncertain. The CDR3 sequence is CASSLGWDRSQYF. The nucleotide sequence reads TGTGCCAGCAGCTTAGGGTGGGACAGGTCTCAGTACTTC.